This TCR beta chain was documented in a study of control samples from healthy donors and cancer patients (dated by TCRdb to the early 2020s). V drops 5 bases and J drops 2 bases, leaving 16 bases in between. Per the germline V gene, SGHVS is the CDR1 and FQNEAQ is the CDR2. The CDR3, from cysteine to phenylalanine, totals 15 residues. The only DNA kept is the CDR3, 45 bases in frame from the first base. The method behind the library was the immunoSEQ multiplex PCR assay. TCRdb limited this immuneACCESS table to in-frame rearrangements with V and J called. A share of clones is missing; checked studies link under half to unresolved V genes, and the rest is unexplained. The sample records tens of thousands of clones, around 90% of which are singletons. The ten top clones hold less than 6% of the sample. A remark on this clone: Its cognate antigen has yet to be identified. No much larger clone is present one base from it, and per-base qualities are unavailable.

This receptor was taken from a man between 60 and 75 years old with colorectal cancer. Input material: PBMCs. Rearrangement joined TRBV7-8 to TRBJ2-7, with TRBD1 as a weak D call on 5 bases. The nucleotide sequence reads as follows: TGTGCCAGCAGCCGAGAGGTCACAGGAACCTACGAGCAGTACTTC. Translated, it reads CASSREVTGTYEQYF.